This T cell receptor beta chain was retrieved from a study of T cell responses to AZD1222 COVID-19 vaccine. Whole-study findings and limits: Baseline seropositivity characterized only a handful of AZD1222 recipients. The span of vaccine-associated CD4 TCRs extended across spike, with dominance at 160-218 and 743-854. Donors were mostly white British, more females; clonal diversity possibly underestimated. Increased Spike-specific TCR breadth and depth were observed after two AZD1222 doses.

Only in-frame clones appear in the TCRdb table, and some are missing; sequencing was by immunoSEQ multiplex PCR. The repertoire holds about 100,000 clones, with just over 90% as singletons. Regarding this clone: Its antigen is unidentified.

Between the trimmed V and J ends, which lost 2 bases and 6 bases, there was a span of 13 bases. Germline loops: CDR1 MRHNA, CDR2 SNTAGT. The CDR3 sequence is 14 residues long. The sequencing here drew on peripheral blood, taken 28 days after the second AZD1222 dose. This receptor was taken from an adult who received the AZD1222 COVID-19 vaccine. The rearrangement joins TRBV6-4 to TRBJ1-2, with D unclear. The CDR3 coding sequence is TGTGCCAGCAGTGACGGTACGGAGGATGATGGCTACACCTTC. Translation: CASSDGTEDDGYTF.